The 7 T cell receptor beta chains in this list originate from one sample, sequenced in a study of T cell changes during pregnancy in multiple sclerosis. Generated by immunoSEQ multiplex PCR, the TCRdb table keeps only in-frame clones and is missing some. The sample lists 65,000 to 80,000 clones, approximately 90% occurring once. This specimen was CD4+ T cells from peripheral blood mononuclear cells, taken before pregnancy. The receptor source for this set is a female donor with multiple sclerosis, enrolled in a pregnancy study.

The genes are TRBV28 and TRBJ2-5; 10 bases align to TRBD2. V lost 4 bases, J lost 5 bases, and 7 bases stayed unmatched. Germline CDR1 and CDR2: MDHEN and SYDVKM. This CDR3 has 15 residues. In DNA form, the CDR3 reads TGTGCCAGCAGTTCTCCTAGCGGGGGTTTTGAGACCCAGTACTTC. Residues: CASSSPSGGFETQYF.

The table lists this clone with a few counts. The chain couples TRBV6-1 to TRBJ1-1; maybe TRBD1 (6 bases). The CDR3 extends over 14 amino acids. Trimming took off 7 bases at V and 1 base at J, with 13 bases between the two ends. In germline, CDR1 is MNHNS, CDR2 SASEGT. The CDR3 nucleotides read TGTGCCAGCATAGCCCTGACAGGGAACACTGAAGCTTTCTTT. Translation gives CASIALTGNTEAFF.

The J gene is TRBJ1-2, the V gene TRBV2, with D possibly being TRBD1 (6 bases). V lost 5 bases and J lost 2, with 15 bases in between. Germline values: CDR1 SNHLY, CDR2 FYNNEI. There are 15 residues in the CDR3. The chain's CDR3 is CASSQDSQANYGYTF. CDR3 sequence (DNA): TGTGCCAGCAGTCAGGACAGCCAGGCAAACTATGGCTACACCTTC.

The chain joins TRBV30 to TRBJ2-7; no firm D call. Trimming pared 7 bases from V and 4 bases from J, leaving 17 bases between. There are 13 residues in the CDR3. The germline CDR1 and CDR2 sequences are GTSNPN and SVGIG (reference sequence). The CDR3 reads CALSLLRPYEQYF. DNA of the CDR3: TGTGCCTTATCGCTCCTGAGGCCGTACGAGCAGTACTTC.

The chain recombines TRBV15 with TRBJ1-1; D is perhaps TRBD1 (6 bases). Per germline, CDR1 LNHNV and CDR2 YYDKDF (reference sequence). With 0 bases removed from V and 5 bases from J, the gap between germline ends came to 10 bases. This CDR3 has 14 residues. Here the CDR3 DNA reads TGTGCCACCAGCAGAGACAGGGGTGTTACTGAAGCTTTCTTT. Translation: CATSRDRGVTEAFF.

The V gene is TRBV5-1, the J gene TRBJ2-4; tentatively, D is TRBD2 (5 bases). V lost 4 bases and J lost 9, with 17 bases in between. CDR3 size: 14 residues. Germline CDR1 is SGHRS and CDR2 is YFSETQ. DNA of the CDR3: TGCGCCAGCAGCCCCAGCCAGGCCCGGGGCATTCAGTACTTC. Translation: CASSPSQARGIQYF.

This chain joins TRBV5-1 and TRBJ1-1; TRBD1 agrees at 7 bases. Germline lookup yields CDR1 SGHRS and CDR2 YFSETQ. The CDR3 runs to 14 residues. Trimming took 4 bases from V and 1 from J; bases not matched to a gene: 4. This CDR3 reads CASSASGGNTEAFF. CDR3 DNA sequence: TGCGCCAGCAGCGCCTCAGGGGGGAACACTGAAGCTTTCTTT. Together with reference TRBV5-1 and TRBJ1-1, the CDR3 gives the full variable domain: KAGVTQTPRYLIKTRGQQVTLSCSPISGHRSVSWYQQTPGQGLQFLFEYFSETQRNKGNFPGRFSGRQFSNSRSEMNVSTLELGDSALYLCASSASGGNTEAFFGQGTRLTVV.